This TCR beta chain is from a study of control samples from healthy donors and cancer patients. The CDR3 runs to 13 residues. V shed 5 bases, J shed 3 bases, and the junction held 4 bases outside the gene matches. In germline, CDR1 is SEHNR, CDR2 FQNEAQ (reference sequence). Assay used: immunoSEQ multiplex PCR; TCRdb lists only in-frame clones, some missing. The table lists about 250,000 clones, about 80% of them singletons, with roughly 14% in the top ten. Specimen: PBMCs. The sequence was obtained from a woman in her fifties or sixties with lung cancer. The chain joins TRBV7-9 to TRBJ2-7; 7 nucleotides align to TRBD1. The CDR3: CASSIGTVYEQYF. CDR3 coding DNA: TGTGCCAGCAGCATAGGGACAGTCTACGAGCAGTACTTC.